This TCR beta chain was sequenced during a study of graft-versus-host responses after intestinal transplantation. Background on the study: Those transplanted obtained multivisceral, liver-intestinal, or isolated intestinal grafts. Every transplant recipient was induced with anti-thymocyte globulin, then maintained on tacrolimus and steroids for about 3 years.

Study findings and constraints: The recipient marrow held GvH clones, and some of them showed up first in ileum or blood.

Regarding this clone: Antigen specificity is unknown.

Sequencing was performed with immunoSEQ multiplex PCR; in TCRdb, only in-frame clones are kept and a portion is missing. The table lists roughly 51,000 clones, 80% to 90% of them singletons. Germline CDR1 MNHNS, CDR2 SASEGT. J gave up 12 bases and V 4 bases, and 5 bases lay outside the gene matches. The CDR3 runs 12 residues. The specimen comprised unstimulated CD4+ T cells sorted from spleen or lymph node cells, sampled before transplant. V and J are TRBV6-1 and TRBJ2-1; the match to TRBD2 covers 8 bases. The sequence was collected from a human donor who was the organ donor for an intestinal transplant. The CDR3 sequence is CASSAPGLGQFF. The CDR3 DNA follows: TGTGCCAGCAGTGCCCCGGGACTAGGGCAGTTCTTC.